Presented here are 27 T cell receptor beta chains from one specimen sequenced in a study of blood T cells in healthy people across ages. A second about 7 to 11 cycle PCR used barcoded and J-beta primers. TCRdb itself ran the 5' RACE reads through MiXCR, one entry per CDR3 protein. The sample records over 950,000 distinct CDR3 sequences, roughly two fifths being singletons. The sample taken for sequencing was blood. These receptors all come from a man between 18 and 35 years old in good health.

As concerns this clonotype: With a much larger clone just one base away, this may be a read error. DNA for the CDR3: TGCAGCAACCGCGGGGGCAACACGGATGCGCAGTATTTT. Its translation is CSNRGGNTDAQYF. The V and J genes are TRBV29-1 and TRBJ2-3, with a tentative D call TRBD2 (7 bases). Germline CDR1 is SQVTM and CDR2 is ANQGSEA. Trimming shortened V by 8 bases and J by 10 bases, and 22 bases separated the two germline ends. The CDR3 contains 13 residues.

This clonotype appeared a few times. This chain uses TRBV7-9 with TRBJ1-2; 7 bases agree with TRBD1. The germline gives CDR1 SEHNR, CDR2 FQNEAQ (reference sequence). The CDR3 contains 14 residues. V dropped 5 bases and J dropped 6; count of bases not matched to a gene: 9. The CDR3 bases are TGTGCCAGCAGCCCTCATCCGACAGGGAATGGCTACACCTTC. Translated, it gives CASSPHPTGNGYTF. Variable domain in full (rest from reference TRBV7-9 and TRBJ1-2): DTGVSQNPRHKITKRGQNVTFRCDPISEHNRLYWYRQTLGQGPEFLTYFQNEAQLEKSRLLSDRFSAERPKGSFSTLEIQRTEQGDSAMYLCASSPHPTGNGYTFGSGTRLTVV.

The CDR3 loop is CASSFRAGNEKLFF. CDR3 sequence (DNA): TGTGCCAGCAGTTTTCGGGCAGGGAATGAAAAACTGTTTTTT. The chain employs TRBV12-3 or TRBV12-4 and TRBJ1-4, with a weak D call TRBD1 (5 bases). The CDR3 extends over 14 amino acids. The V end lost 3 bases, the J end lost 5 bases, and 10 bases lay between the germline ends.

This rearrangement joins TRBV5-1 to TRBJ2-4; the D gene is possibly TRBD1 (5 bases). The CDR3 is 16 residues long. V was shortened by 1 base and J by 6 bases, with 17 bases between the two germline ends. Germline lookup yields CDR1 SGHRS and CDR2 YFSETQ. The CDR3, as DNA: TGCGCCAGCAGCTTGAGCGCGGTAACAGGTGGAAACATTCAGTACTTC. It is translated as CASSLSAVTGGNIQYF.

The chain couples TRBV6-5 to TRBJ1-2; the D gene is possibly TRBD1 (6 bases). The germline gives CDR1 MNHEY, CDR2 SVGAGI. Between the trimmed V and J ends, which lost 10 bases and 0 bases, there was a span of 12 bases. The CDR3 totals 13 residues. The CDR3 nucleotides read TGTGCCACAACACGGACAGCTAACTATGGCTACACCTTC. Protein: CATTRTANYGYTF.

The CDR3 DNA is TGTGCCATCAGTCCGGGACAGCGAGAGACCCAGTACTTC. Protein sequence: CAISPGQRETQYF. The chain combines TRBV10-3 with TRBJ2-7; 7 bases agree with TRBD1. Judging by the DNA end, TRBJ2-5 fits better; the J call may be wrong. The V gene's germline CDR1 is ENHRY and CDR2 SYGVKD. This CDR3 comprises 13 residues.

Notes on this clonotype: The junction does not match germline at one end; this may be a read error. The chain uses TRBV9 and TRBJ2-3; 8 nucleotides agree with TRBD2. CDR3 size: 15 residues. Germline V CDR1 and CDR2: SGDLS, YYNGEE. CDR3 amino acids: CASSVRGGNTDTLYF. CDR3 DNA sequence: TGTGCCAGCAGCGTACGGGGGGGGAACACAGATACGCTGTATTTT.

In its sample, this clonotype was seen many times. This sequence joins TRBV12-3 or TRBV12-4 and TRBJ2-1; no definite D call. The length of the CDR3 is 11 residues. V was trimmed by 6 bases and J by 7 bases, leaving 7 bases between them. Here the CDR3 DNA reads TGTGCCAGCAGCTACTTAAATGAGCAGTTCTTC. Translating it yields CASSYLNEQFF.

This clonotype was found a few times. The V and J genes are TRBV20-1 and TRBJ1-5; possible D gene TRBD1, 5 bases. V was clipped by 3 bases and J by 4 bases, with 13 bases between them. CDR1 is DFQATT and CDR2 is SNEGSKA in the germline V gene (reference sequence). This CDR3 is built from 14 residues. CDR3: CSARAGAWNQPQHF. As DNA, the CDR3 is TGCAGTGCTAGGGCCGGGGCATGGAATCAGCCCCAGCATTTT.

This clonotype was seen a handful of times. The rearrangement uses TRBV13 and TRBJ2-3; D ambiguous. The ends were cut back, 5 bases at V and 2 bases at J, with 14 bases in the middle. CDR1 and CDR2 from the germline V gene are PRHDT and FYEKMQ (reference sequence). This CDR3 is built from 15 residues. The CDR3 nucleotides are TGTGCCAGCAGCCTCCGTCCACGGCCCACAGATACGCAGTATTTT. Its translation: CASSLRPRPTDTQYF. Looking up the rest from reference TRBV13 and TRBJ2-3 gives the full variable domain: AAGVIQSPRHLIKEKRETATLKCYPIPRHDTVYWYQQGPGQDPQFLISFYEKMQSDKGSIPDRFSAQQFSDYHSELNMSSLELGDSALYFCASSLRPRPTDTQYFGPGTRLTVL.

This chain uses TRBV6-2 or TRBV6-3 with TRBJ2-6, with 9 nucleotides matching TRBD1. The germline V gene has CDR1 MNHEY and CDR2 SVGEGT. Trimming removed 5 bases from V and 0 bases from J; junction bases left unmatched: 5. The CDR3 spans 17 residues. CDR3 coding DNA: TGTGCCAGCAGTGCCGGGACAGGGAACTCTGGGGCCAACGTCCTGACTTTC. This gives the protein CASSAGTGNSGANVLTF.

This clonotype was recorded a few times. The V and J genes are TRBV20-1 and TRBJ1-1; D is unclear. Trimming left V 3 bases short and J 1 base short, with 12 bases between. Germline values: CDR1 DFQATT, CDR2 SNEGSKA (reference sequence). The CDR3 has 14 residues. CDR3 nucleotides: TGCAGTGCTAGGGCCCAGGAGACGAACACTGAAGCTTTCTTT. Amino acid sequence: CSARAQETNTEAFF.

This clonotype was counted at least ten times. The V call is TRBV7-2, the J call TRBJ2-1, with D perhaps matching TRBD1 (5 bases). V was pared by 1 base and J by 8 bases, with 9 bases between. The CDR3 spans 13 residues. From germline, CDR1 is SGHTA and CDR2 FQGNSA. The DNA for the CDR3 is TGTGCCAGCAGCTTAGGCAGGGAAGATGAGCAGTTCTTC. This sequence encodes CASSLGREDEQFF.

The chain has TRBV2 and TRBJ1-5; D is perhaps TRBD1 (5 bases). The CDR3 covers 15 residues. Germline V lookup: CDR1 SNHLY, CDR2 FYNNEI. V was trimmed by 2 bases and J by 5 bases, leaving 13 bases between them. This chain's CDR3 is CASSERSREDQPQHF. CDR3 nucleotides: TGTGCCAGCAGTGAACGTTCCAGGGAGGATCAGCCCCAGCATTTT. The full variable domain, with the rest looked up from reference TRBV2 and TRBJ1-5, is EPEVTQTPSHQVTQMGQEVILRCVPISNHLYFYWYRQILGQKVEFLVSFYNNEISEKSEIFDDQFSVERPDGSNFTLKIRSTKLEDSAMYFCASSERSREDQPQHFGDGTRLSIL.

The rearrangement links TRBV7-2 to TRBJ2-3; D unresolved. Per germline, CDR1 SGHTA and CDR2 FQGNSA. The V gene lost 8 bases and the J gene lost 0 bases, with 15 bases spanning the gap. The CDR3 has 15 amino acids. CDR3 DNA: TGTGCCAGCCGTCGTACCGGATCAAGCACAGATACGCAGTATTTT. Translated: CASRRTGSSTDTQYF.

J is TRBJ2-3 and V is TRBV2; 9 bases match TRBD2. The ends lost 1 base at V and 2 bases at J; junction bases unmatched: 7. Germline assignment: CDR1 SNHLY and CDR2 FYNNEI. This CDR3 is 17 amino acids long. CDR3 protein: CASSEGRAGGPTDTQYF. CDR3 coding DNA: TGTGCCAGCAGTGAAGGGCGAGCGGGGGGCCCCACAGATACGCAGTATTTT.

This clonotype occurred a few times. The chain is built from TRBV12-3 or TRBV12-4 and TRBJ2-5, with 12 nucleotides matching TRBD2. The V and J ends lost 3 bases and 2 bases, in that order; junction bases with no gene match: 4. The CDR3 length is 16 residues. Here the CDR3 DNA reads TGTGCCAGCAGTTTCCCTCTAGCGGGGGGGCAAGAGACCCAGTACTTC. It encodes CASSFPLAGGQETQYF.

The chain employs TRBV7-3 and TRBJ2-3; D remains unclear. The CDR3 sequence is 14 residues long. Germline V gene sequence: CDR1 SGHTA, CDR2 FQGTGA. V lost 2 bases and J 4 bases, leaving 10 bases between the germline ends. CDR3 residues: CASSLLGVADTQYF. The DNA of the CDR3 is TGTGCCAGCAGCTTACTTGGGGTTGCAGATACGCAGTATTTT. Supplemented by reference TRBV7-3 and TRBJ2-3, the full variable domain reads GAGVSQTPSNKVTEKGKYVELRCDPISGHTALYWYRQSLGQGPEFLIYFQGTGAADDSGLPNDRFFAVRPEGSVSTLKIQRTERGDSAVYLCASSLLGVADTQYFGPGTRLTVL.

This clonotype was detected a few times. The genes are TRBV20-1 and TRBJ2-7; the D gene is possibly TRBD1 (6 bases). V lost 5 bases and J lost 3, with 11 bases in between. CDR3 length equals 12 residues. The germline gives CDR1 DFQATT, CDR2 SNEGSKA (reference sequence). The CDR3 sequence is CSAGMDSYEQYF. The CDR3 region has the DNA TGCAGTGCTGGGATGGACAGCTACGAGCAGTACTTC.

There are a few counts of this clonotype. V is TRBV2 and J is TRBJ1-6, with 8 positions matching TRBD1. After removal of 7 bases from V and 7 bases from J, the junction contained 9 bases not matched to a gene. This CDR3 region has 15 residues. Germline loops: CDR1 SNHLY, CDR2 FYNNEI. CDR3 nucleotide sequence: TGTGCCAGCAACCCCAGGACAGGGACGAATTCACCCCTCCACTTT. It translates to CASNPRTGTNSPLHF. Supplemented by reference TRBV2 and TRBJ1-6, the full variable domain reads EPEVTQTPSHQVTQMGQEVILRCVPISNHLYFYWYRQILGQKVEFLVSFYNNEISEKSEIFDDQFSVERPDGSNFTLKIRSTKLEDSAMYFCASNPRTGTNSPLHFGNGTRLTVT.

Regarding this clonotype: One junction end disagrees with the germline gene, perhaps due to a read error. J is TRBJ1-1 and V is TRBV4-1; D uncertain. Germline V gene sequence: CDR1 MGHRA, CDR2 YSYEKL. The CDR3 is 13 amino acids. Written as DNA, the CDR3 is TGTGCCAGCAGCCAATTAGGTAACACTGAAGCTTTCTTT. Amino acids: CASSQLGNTEAFF.

This clonotype has just a few counts. This may stem from a read error, because a much larger clone lies one nucleotide away. V is TRBV6-5 and J is TRBJ2-1; D gene ambiguous. Per germline, CDR1 MNHEY and CDR2 SVGAGI. V lost 0 bases to trimming and J lost 10 bases, with 10 bases between them. This CDR3 has 13 residues. Written as DNA, the CDR3 is TGTGCCAGCAGTTACTCCGACTCCTACGAGCAGTTCTTC. Encoded protein: CASSYSDSYEQFF.

The table lists this clonotype with a few counts. This rearrangement joins TRBV10-3 to TRBJ1-2; D not resolved. Germline CDR1 reads ENHRY; CDR2 reads SYGVKD. This CDR3 contains 16 residues. V lost 2 bases and J 4 bases, leaving 17 bases between the germline ends. In DNA form, the CDR3 reads TGTGCCATCAGTGAGGGGCCTGCAGTTAGCAGCTATGGCTACACCTTC. This gives the protein CAISEGPAVSSYGYTF.

This clonotype was seen only a few times. This rearrangement joins TRBV27 to TRBJ2-3, with D unresolved. The CDR3 contains 10 residues. CDR1 is MNHEY, CDR2 SMNVEV, per germline (reference sequence). With 2 bases removed from V and 8 bases from J, the gap between germline ends came to 2 bases. The CDR3 region has the DNA TGTGCCAGCAGTTTAGCTACGCAGTATTTT. Amino acid sequence: CASSLATQYF.

This clonotype was seen only a few times. The gene calls are TRBV7-9 and TRBJ2-1; 7 bases line up with TRBD1. This CDR3 is built from 18 residues. CDR1 and CDR2 (germline): SEHNR, FQNEAQ (reference sequence). Unmatched junction bases numbered 14, after V lost 2 bases and J lost 4 bases. The CDR3 region has the DNA TGTGCCAGCAGCTTAAGGGACAGCCAATGGGGTATTTACAATGAGCAGTTCTTC. Its translation is CASSLRDSQWGIYNEQFF. Filled out from reference TRBV7-9 and TRBJ2-1, the complete variable domain reads DTGVSQNPRHKITKRGQNVTFRCDPISEHNRLYWYRQTLGQGPEFLTYFQNEAQLEKSRLLSDRFSAERPKGSFSTLEIQRTEQGDSAMYLCASSLRDSQWGIYNEQFFGPGTRLTVL.

This chain links TRBV20-1 with TRBJ1-5; D is undetermined. This CDR3 is 14 amino acids long. The V gene's germline CDR1 is DFQATT and CDR2 SNEGSKA (reference sequence). V was clipped by 3 bases and J by 0 bases, with 9 bases between them. The CDR3 reads CSARTLSSNQPQHF. In DNA, the CDR3 is TGCAGTGCTAGGACATTATCTAGCAATCAGCCCCAGCATTTT.

This clonotype has more than one count but fewer than ten. The rearrangement uses TRBV9 and TRBJ1-5; unclear D gene. V gave up 4 bases and J gave up 6 bases, with 17 bases separating them. This CDR3 contains 15 residues. Germline CDR1 and CDR2: SGDLS and YYNGEE. The CDR3 nucleotides are TGTGCCAGCAGCCCGCAACCTGGAGGAGGTCAGCCCCAGCATTTT. Its protein is CASSPQPGGGQPQHF.